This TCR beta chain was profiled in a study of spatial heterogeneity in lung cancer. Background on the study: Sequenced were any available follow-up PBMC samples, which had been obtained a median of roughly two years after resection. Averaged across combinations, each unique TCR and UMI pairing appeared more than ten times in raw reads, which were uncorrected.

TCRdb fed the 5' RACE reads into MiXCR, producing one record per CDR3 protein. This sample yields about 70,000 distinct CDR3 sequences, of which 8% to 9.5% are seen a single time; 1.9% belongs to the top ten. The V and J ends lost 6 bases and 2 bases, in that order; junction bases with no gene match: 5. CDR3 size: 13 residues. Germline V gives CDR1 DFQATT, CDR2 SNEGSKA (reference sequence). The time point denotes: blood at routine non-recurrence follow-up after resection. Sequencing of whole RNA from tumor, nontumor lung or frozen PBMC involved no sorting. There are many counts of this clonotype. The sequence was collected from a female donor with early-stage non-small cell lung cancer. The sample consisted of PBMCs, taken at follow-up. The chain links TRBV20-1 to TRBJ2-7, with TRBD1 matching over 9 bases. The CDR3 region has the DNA TGCAGTGCAAGGGACAGGGCGGCCTACGAGCAGTACTTC. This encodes CSARDRAAYEQYF.